A single TCR beta chain is shown here with its context. Its antigen is as yet unknown. This specimen comes from a study of memory CD4+ T cells and cytomegalovirus serostatus. Overall study findings and caveats: Suggested: most of the CMV-linked TCR signature lies in CD4+ memory cells. CD4+ memory repertoires contained 67 of 164 reported CMV TCRbeta sequences.

The assay was immunoSEQ multiplex PCR, and TCRdb's table has in-frame clones only and misses some. The table records 30,000 to 45,000 clones, roughly 85% of them present only once. Single viable CD3+CD4+CD8-CD45RO+ cells were sorted as the memory CD4+ T cells. Serostatus was set by detecting CMV pp150, pp28, p38, p52 IgG. Trimming cost V 2 bases and J 7 bases; bases outside gene matches: 9. CDR3 length: 15 amino acids. Germline CDR1 SGHNT, CDR2 YYREEE (reference sequence). Sequencing was performed on memory CD4+ T cells from blood. The TCR sequence derives from an adult in good health and CMV-seropositive. This sequence joins TRBV5-4 and TRBJ1-2; the match to TRBD1 covers 9 bases. The CDR3 region is CASSLGTGTYLGYTF. In nucleotides, the CDR3 is TGTGCCAGCAGCTTAGGGACAGGGACCTATCTTGGCTACACCTTC.